One sample yielded the 18 T cell receptor beta chains listed below, sequenced in a study of CD8 T cells in ankylosing spondylitis. Each CDR3 protein gets one entry after TCRdb re-called the 5' RACE reads with MiXCR. The sample records about 130,000 distinct CDR3 sequences, roughly 6.6% being singletons. The sequencing input was blood, either unsorted or a sorted T cell fraction (not recorded which). The receptors stem from a male donor with ankylosing spondylitis or in good health (not recorded which).

This clonotype appeared many times. This chain joins TRBV29-1 and TRBJ2-2; TRBD1 or TRBD2 may be the D gene (5 bases each). CDR1 is SQVTM and CDR2 is ANQGSEA in the germline V gene. CDR3 length: 13 amino acids. V was trimmed by 6 bases and J by 0 bases, leaving 8 bases between them. CDR3 loop: CSVGTANTGELFF. The CDR3 nucleotides read TGCAGCGTCGGGACGGCGAACACCGGGGAGCTGTTTTTT.

This clonotype appeared many times. The chain joins TRBV7-2 to TRBJ2-3; TRBD2 aligns across 12 bases. The germline V gene has CDR1 SGHTA and CDR2 FQGNSA. This CDR3 has 17 amino acids. The V gene end was trimmed by 4 bases and the J gene end by 0 bases; junction bases not matched to a gene: 5. The CDR3 DNA reads as TGTGCCAGCAGCTCAACAGGGACTAGCGGGAGCACAGATACGCAGTATTTT. Translation gives CASSSTGTSGSTDTQYF.

This clonotype came up many times. The chain recombines TRBV7-2 with TRBJ2-3; D gene ambiguous. This CDR3 is built from 14 residues. The germline CDR1 and CDR2 sequences are SGHTA and FQGNSA. Deletions cut 1 base from V and 0 bases from J, with 5 bases between. CDR3 sequence: CASSLEQSTDTQYF. The CDR3 coding sequence is TGTGCCAGCAGCTTAGAACAGAGCACAGATACGCAGTATTTT. Variable domain in full (rest from reference TRBV7-2 and TRBJ2-3): GAGVSQSPSNKVTEKGKDVELRCDPISGHTALYWYRQSLGQGLEFLIYFQGNSAPDKSGLPSDRFSAERTGGSVSTLTIQRTQQEDSAVYLCASSLEQSTDTQYFGPGTRLTVL.

This clonotype was seen ten or more times. The chain recombines TRBV20-1 with TRBJ2-3; TRBD1 agrees at 12 bases. Trimming cost V 3 bases and J 6 bases; bases outside gene matches: 7. Germline-derived CDR1 and CDR2 are DFQATT and SNEGSKA (reference sequence). CDR3 length: 15 amino acids. This chain's CDR3 is CSASYLGQGADTQYF. DNA of the CDR3: TGCAGTGCTAGTTATTTGGGACAGGGGGCCGATACGCAGTATTTT.

The J gene is TRBJ1-2, the V gene TRBV6-1; 8 nucleotides align to TRBD1. The CDR3 runs 17 residues. Germline lookup yields CDR1 MNHNS and CDR2 SASEGT. V lost 6 bases, J lost 0 bases, and 12 bases stayed unmatched. CDR3 amino acids: CASSRQGKVQANYGYTF. The CDR3 DNA reads as TGTGCCAGCAGCCGACAGGGGAAGGTTCAAGCTAACTATGGCTACACCTTC.

This clonotype was observed at least ten times. V is TRBV5-1 and J is TRBJ1-2, with D possibly being TRBD1 (5 bases). V was cut by 3 bases and J by 8 bases, with 20 bases left in between. The CDR3 is made up of 15 amino acids. Germline CDR1 and CDR2: SGHRS and YFSETQ. The CDR3 DNA reads TGCGCCAGCAGCTCAAACCGGGACGGCCCCGGGGGCTACACCTTC. Its protein product is CASSSNRDGPGGYTF. The complete variable domain, with remaining parts taken from reference TRBV5-1 and TRBJ1-2, reads KAGVTQTPRYLIKTRGQQVTLSCSPISGHRSVSWYQQTPGQGLQFLFEYFSETQRNKGNFPGRFSGRQFSNSRSEMNVSTLELGDSALYLCASSSNRDGPGGYTFGSGTRLTVV.

This clonotype has at least ten counts. This chain joins TRBV28 and TRBJ2-5; D is unclear. Germline CDR1 and CDR2: MDHEN and SYDVKM. The ends were cut back, 0 bases at V and 7 bases at J, with 12 bases in the middle. The CDR3 loop spans 14 amino acids. CDR3 sequence: CASSLWDGSGTQYF. In DNA, the CDR3 is TGTGCCAGCAGTTTATGGGACGGAAGTGGGACCCAGTACTTC.

This clonotype was counted at least ten times. CDR3 sequence: CAISESTGLETQYF. CDR3 nucleotide sequence: TGTGCCATCAGTGAGTCGACGGGGTTGGAGACCCAGTACTTC. The chain combines TRBV10-3 with TRBJ2-5, with D possibly matching TRBD2 (5 bases). This CDR3 spans 14 amino acids. The V gene's germline CDR1 is ENHRY and CDR2 SYGVKD. V lost 0 bases to trimming and J lost 5 bases, with 10 bases between them.

This clonotype was recorded at least ten times. The V call is TRBV12-3 or TRBV12-4, the J call TRBJ1-2, with a tentative D call TRBD1 (5 bases). CDR3 length: 14 residues. V was clipped by 6 bases and J by 5 bases, with 16 bases between them. The DNA for the CDR3 is TGTGCCAGCAGAACACTGGGGGTTTCGTATGGCTACACCTTC. It encodes CASRTLGVSYGYTF.

This clonotype was counted ten times or more. The chain links TRBV4-3 to TRBJ2-6; 8 bases agree with TRBD1. Germline CDR1 is LGHNA and CDR2 is YSLEER. With V trimmed by 1 base and J by 6 bases, 5 bases remained unmatched. The CDR3 length is 16 residues. DNA for the CDR3: TGCGCCAGCAGCCAAGGACAGGGGCTTAAGGCCAACGTCCTGACTTTC. It is translated as CASSQGQGLKANVLTF.

This clonotype was detected ten times or more. This chain uses TRBV3-1 with TRBJ1-1; 9 positions agree with TRBD1. This CDR3 region has 14 residues. The junction had 1 base not matched to a gene; V was cut back by 2 bases and J by 3 bases. The germline CDR1 and CDR2 sequences are LGHDT and YNNKEL (reference sequence). Here the CDR3 reads CASSQWDRDTEAFF. The CDR3 nucleotides read TGTGCCAGCAGCCAATGGGACAGGGACACTGAAGCTTTCTTT. The full variable domain, in which reference TRBV3-1 and TRBJ1-1 provide the parts outside the CDR3, is DTAVSQTPKYLVTQMGNDKSIKCEQNLGHDTMYWYKQDSKKFLKIMFSYNNKELIINETVPNRFSPKSPDKAHLNLHINSLELGDSAVYFCASSQWDRDTEAFFGQGTRLTVV.

This chain links TRBV20-1 with TRBJ2-7; D is ambiguous. Trimming stripped 0 bases from V and 6 bases from J, with 18 bases between. From germline, CDR1 is DFQATT and CDR2 SNEGSKA (reference sequence). The CDR3 contains 15 residues. CDR3 region: CSARDAQDLLGEQYF. DNA of the CDR3: TGCAGTGCTAGAGATGCCCAGGACCTTTTGGGCGAGCAGTACTTC.

This clonotype came up many times. This chain uses TRBV6-2 or TRBV6-3 with TRBJ2-7, with TRBD1 matching over 8 bases. Trimming removed 6 bases from V and 0 bases from J; junction bases left unmatched: 4. The CDR3 is 14 residues long. Germline V gene lookup returns CDR1 MNHEY and CDR2 SVGEGT. The CDR3 spells CASRVQGDSYEQYF. The CDR3 region has the DNA TGTGCCAGCAGGGTACAGGGGGACTCCTACGAGCAGTACTTC.

This clonotype has ten or more counts. The genes are TRBV11-1 and TRBJ1-1; D unresolved. The germline V gene has CDR1 SGHAT and CDR2 FQDESV (reference sequence). CDR3 length: 19 amino acids. The V gene lost 6 bases and the J gene lost 0 bases, with 26 bases spanning the gap. In DNA form, the CDR3 reads TGTGCCAGCAGTCCGCGAATTGGAGGGCAGCAAAAAATGAACACTGAAGCTTTCTTT. Amino acids: CASSPRIGGQQKMNTEAFF. Looking up the rest from reference TRBV11-1 and TRBJ1-1 gives the full variable domain: EAEVAQSPRYKITEKSQAVAFWCDPISGHATLYWYRQILGQGPELLVQFQDESVVDDSQLPKDRFSAERLKGVDSTLKIQPAELGDSAMYLCASSPRIGGQQKMNTEAFFGQGTRLTVV.

This chain uses TRBV30 with TRBJ1-4; D is unclear. V was trimmed by 3 bases and J by 4 bases, leaving 9 bases between them. Germline values: CDR1 GTSNPN, CDR2 SVGIG (reference sequence). The length of the CDR3 is 13 residues. CDR3 sequence (DNA): TGTGCCTGGAGCGGACCGATTAATGAAAAACTGTTTTTT. It yields the protein CAWSGPINEKLFF.

This clonotype was recorded many times. This chain joins TRBV5-1 and TRBJ2-7; D possibly corresponds to TRBD1 (6 bases). The V end lost 4 bases, the J end lost 4 bases, and 18 bases lay between the germline ends. CDR3 length: 15 residues. Germline CDR1 SGHRS, CDR2 YFSETQ. CDR3 nucleotides: TGCGCCAGCAGCCAATTCGCCAGGGGAGAATACGAGCAGTACTTC. As protein: CASSQFARGEYEQYF. The whole variable domain, filled in from reference TRBV5-1 and TRBJ2-7, reads KAGVTQTPRYLIKTRGQQVTLSCSPISGHRSVSWYQQTPGQGLQFLFEYFSETQRNKGNFPGRFSGRQFSNSRSEMNVSTLELGDSALYLCASSQFARGEYEQYFGPGTRLTVT.

The table lists this clonotype with many counts. The chain is built from TRBV7-9 and TRBJ1-1, with 9 bases fitting TRBD1. Germline V lookup: CDR1 SEHNR, CDR2 FQNEAQ (reference sequence). Trimming at V came to 5 bases and at J to 0 bases, leaving 10 bases not matched to a gene. There are 17 residues in the CDR3. The CDR3 DNA sequence: TGTGCCAGCAGCGCAGACAGGGGGAGATTCATGAACACTGAAGCTTTCTTT. Translation: CASSADRGRFMNTEAFF.

There are many counts of this clonotype. The gene calls are TRBV5-1 and TRBJ1-1; unclear D gene. This CDR3 is 14 amino acids long. Germline V gene data show CDR1 as SGHRS and CDR2 as YFSETQ. Trimming took off 2 bases at V and 0 bases at J, with 8 bases between the two ends. The CDR3 DNA follows: TGCGCCAGCAGCTTTTACAGACTGAACACTGAAGCTTTCTTT. Protein: CASSFYRLNTEAFF.